Each of the 16 T cell receptor beta chains below was sequenced from the same sample in a study of OX40 agonist ivuxolimab in advanced cancers. TCRdb's table, derived via immunoSEQ multiplex PCR, lists solely in-frame clones and lacks some. Seen here are around 84,000 clones, 85% to 95% observed once, and the top ten hold 9.5% to 11%. The input for sequencing was CD4+ or CD8+ T cells sorted from blood, taken in a trial of the OX40 agonist ivuxolimab. The receptors come from an adult with an advanced solid tumor such as melanoma, head and neck, liver or kidney cancer.

The rearrangement joins TRBV6-5 to TRBJ1-1; no definite D call. Looked up from germline, CDR1 is MNHEY and CDR2 is SVGAGI. V was trimmed by 2 bases and J by 7 bases, leaving 14 bases between them. This CDR3 has 14 amino acids. The CDR3 loop is CASSYIRGYYEAFF. CDR3 nucleotide sequence: TGTGCCAGCAGTTACATCCGGGGATATTATGAAGCTTTCTTT.

The chain uses TRBV4-3 and TRBJ2-4; D is possibly TRBD1 (6 bases). The CDR3 consists of 19 residues. The germline V gene has CDR1 LGHNA and CDR2 YSLEER. Between the trimmed V and J ends, which lost 1 base and 0 bases, there was a span of 19 bases. The CDR3: CASSQAYRDIISAKNIQYF. In DNA form, the CDR3 reads TGCGCCAGCAGCCAAGCCTACCGGGACATCATATCAGCCAAAAACATTCAGTACTTC.

Points on this clone: Other DNA sequences from this sample encode an identical CDR3 as well. The rearrangement uses TRBV2 and TRBJ2-3; 8 bases are a match to TRBD2. Germline CDR1 SNHLY, CDR2 FYNNEI. The CDR3 runs 16 residues. V lost 3 bases and J lost 1; bases outside the gene matches: 6. The CDR3 DNA reads as TGTGCCAGCAGTGACTTTAGCGGGGAGGGCACAGATACGCAGTATTTT. Amino acids: CASSDFSGEGTDTQYF.

The V gene is TRBV18, the J gene TRBJ1-1; D gene unclear. V lost 1 base and J lost 6, with 9 bases in between. The CDR3 sequence is 13 residues long. Germline CDR1 KGHSH, CDR2 LQKENI. The CDR3 here is CASSPQDPAEAFF. DNA for the CDR3: TGTGCCAGCTCACCACAGGACCCAGCTGAAGCTTTCTTT.

The V call is TRBV9, the J call TRBJ2-1; unclear D gene. CDR1 is SGDLS and CDR2 is YYNGEE in the germline V gene. Trimming left V 0 bases short and J 2 bases short, with 6 bases between. CDR3 length: 14 amino acids. The CDR3 nucleotides read TGTGCCAGCAGCGTAGATGTTACCTACAATGAGCAGTTCTTC. It encodes CASSVDVTYNEQFF.

The chain couples TRBV14 to TRBJ2-2; D not certain. Trimming pared 0 bases from V and 0 bases from J, leaving 11 bases between. CDR1 is SGHDN, CDR2 FVKESK, per germline. The CDR3 spans 17 residues. CDR3 protein: CASSQDLWGTNTGELFF. CDR3 in DNA: TGTGCCAGCAGCCAAGATCTCTGGGGAACGAACACCGGGGAGCTGTTTTTT.

The chain has TRBV5-1 and TRBJ2-5, with TRBD1 as a possible D gene (6 bases). Near its end, the DNA agrees better with TRBJ2-7, so the J call may be wrong. CDR1 and CDR2 (germline): SGHRS, YFSETQ. The CDR3 length is 13 residues. CDR3 region: CASSQTGSYEQYF. CDR3 sequence (DNA): TGCGCCAGCAGCCAAACAGGGAGCTACGAGCAGTACTTC.

This rearrangement joins TRBV28 to TRBJ1-2; D call uncertain. Germline V gives CDR1 MDHEN, CDR2 SYDVKM. The CDR3 length is 14 residues. Deletions cut 2 bases from V and 3 bases from J, with 10 bases between. The CDR3 DNA follows: TGTGCCAGCAGTTTAGCGGGAGATGACTATGGCTACACCTTC. Encoded protein: CASSLAGDDYGYTF.

V gene TRBV4-1 combines with J gene TRBJ2-5; D gene uncertain. Germline CDR1 and CDR2: MGHRA and YSYEKL. The ends were cut back, 1 base at V and 2 bases at J, with 8 bases in the middle. CDR3 size: 14 residues. CDR3 in amino acids: CASSQADGQETQYF. Here the CDR3 DNA reads TGCGCCAGCAGCCAAGCTGACGGGCAAGAGACCCAGTACTTC.

The chain uses TRBV25-1 and TRBJ1-1; weak D call: TRBD1 (6 bases). CDR1 and CDR2 (germline): MGHDK, SYGVNS. This CDR3 has 15 residues. Trimming removed 5 bases from V and 3 bases from J, with 16 bases in between. Written as DNA, the CDR3 is TGTGCCAGCAGTACCCCAGACAGGAATGACACTGAAGCTTTCTTT. Its protein is CASSTPDRNDTEAFF.

The chain links TRBV4-3 to TRBJ2-1; D gene ambiguous. Germline CDR1 and CDR2: LGHNA and YSLEER. The germline V and J ends were trimmed by 1 base and 3 bases, with 7 bases remaining between them. The CDR3 is made up of 14 amino acids. The CDR3 is CASSQVDGYNEQFF. The CDR3 bases are TGCGCCAGCAGCCAAGTTGACGGCTACAATGAGCAGTTCTTC.

The CDR3 DNA reads as TGTGCCAGCAGTTACTCGATTGAGGGCTACGAGCAGTACTTC. Protein: CASSYSIEGYEQYF. The rearrangement links TRBV6-5 to TRBJ2-7; weak D call: TRBD2 (5 bases). The V gene's germline CDR1 is MNHEY and CDR2 SVGAGI. V lost 0 bases to trimming and J lost 3 bases, with 9 bases between them. This CDR3 is 14 amino acids long.

This sequence joins TRBV7-9 and TRBJ2-1; either TRBD1 or TRBD2 may fit D (6 bases each). This CDR3 comprises 16 residues. Germline values: CDR1 SEHNR, CDR2 FQNEAQ (reference sequence). V was clipped by 5 bases and J by 8 bases, with 22 bases between them. The CDR3 DNA is TGTGCCAGCAGCGACACCGCCCGCAGGGGAGGCGATGAGCAGTTCTTC. Protein product: CASSDTARRGGDEQFF.

The V and J genes are TRBV15 and TRBJ1-6; D possibly corresponds to TRBD1 (5 bases). Deletions cut 0 bases from V and 3 bases from J, with 9 bases between. Germline assignment: CDR1 LNHNV and CDR2 YYDKDF (reference sequence). CDR3 length: 16 amino acids. This CDR3 reads CATSRDRQYYNSPLHF. For the CDR3, the DNA is TGTGCCACCAGCAGAGATCGACAGTACTATAATTCACCCCTCCACTTT.

In its sample, this clone was seen a few times. CDR3 loop: CASRLGDGVFF. Written as DNA, the CDR3 is TGTGCCAGCAGGTTGGGGGACGGAGTGTTTTTT. The chain recombines TRBV11-2 with TRBJ1-4; the D gene is possibly TRBD1 (5 bases). Per germline, CDR1 SGHAT and CDR2 FQNNGV. The germline V and J ends were trimmed by 6 bases and 15 bases, with 14 bases remaining between them. The CDR3 spans 11 residues.

The chain uses TRBV7-9 and TRBJ2-1, with D perhaps assigned TRBD1 or TRBD2 (5 bases each). Germline V lookup: CDR1 SEHNR, CDR2 FQNEAQ (reference sequence). V lost 8 bases and J lost 6, with 17 bases in between. This CDR3 has 14 residues. The CDR3 DNA follows: TGTGCCAGCCCGGACGGGGACCCCTCCAATGAGCAGTTCTTC. Protein: CASPDGDPSNEQFF.